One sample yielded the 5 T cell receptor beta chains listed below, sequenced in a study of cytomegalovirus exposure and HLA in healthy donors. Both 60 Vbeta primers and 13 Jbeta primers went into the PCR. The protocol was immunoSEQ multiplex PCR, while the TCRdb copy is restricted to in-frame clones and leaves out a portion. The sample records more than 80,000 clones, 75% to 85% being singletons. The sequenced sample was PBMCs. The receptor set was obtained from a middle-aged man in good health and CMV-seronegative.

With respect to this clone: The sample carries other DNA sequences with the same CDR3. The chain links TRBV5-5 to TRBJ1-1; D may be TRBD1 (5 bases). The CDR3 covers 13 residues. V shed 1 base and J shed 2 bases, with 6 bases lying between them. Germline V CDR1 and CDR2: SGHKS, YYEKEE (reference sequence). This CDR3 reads CASSLQGNTEAFF. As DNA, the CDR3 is TGTGCCAGCAGCTTGCAGGGTAACACTGAAGCTTTCTTT.

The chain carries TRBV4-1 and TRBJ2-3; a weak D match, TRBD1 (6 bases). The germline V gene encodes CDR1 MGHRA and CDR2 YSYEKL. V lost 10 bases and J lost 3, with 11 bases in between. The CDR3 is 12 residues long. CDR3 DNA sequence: TGCGCCACCGGCGGACAGACAGATACGCAGTATTTT. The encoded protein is CATGGQTDTQYF.

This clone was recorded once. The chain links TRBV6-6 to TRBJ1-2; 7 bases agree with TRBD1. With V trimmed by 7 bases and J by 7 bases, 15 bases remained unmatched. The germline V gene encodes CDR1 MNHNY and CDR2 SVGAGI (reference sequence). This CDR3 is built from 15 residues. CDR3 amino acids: CASTSAPTGSGGYTF. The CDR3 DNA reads TGTGCCAGCACTTCCGCCCCGACAGGGAGTGGTGGCTACACCTTC.

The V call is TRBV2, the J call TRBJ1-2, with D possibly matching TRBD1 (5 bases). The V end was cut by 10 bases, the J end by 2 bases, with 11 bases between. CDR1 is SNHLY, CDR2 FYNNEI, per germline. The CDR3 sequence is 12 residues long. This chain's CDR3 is CAIEDKNYGYTF. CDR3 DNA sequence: TGTGCCATTGAGGACAAAAACTATGGCTACACCTTC.

The CDR3 sequence is CASSQEGNSGYTF. The CDR3 DNA reads as TGCGCCAGCAGCCAAGAGGGTAATAGCGGCTACACCTTC. The rearrangement uses TRBV4-3 and TRBJ1-2; D gene ambiguous. The CDR3 is 13 amino acids. Trimming left V 0 bases short and J 8 bases short, with 10 bases between. Germline CDR1 LGHNA, CDR2 YSLEER.